A selection of T cell receptor beta chains follows, all from one sample in a study of long-term antiretroviral therapy in people with HIV. Assay used: immunoSEQ multiplex PCR; TCRdb lists only in-frame clones, some missing. This table has some 20,000 clones, approximately 88% appearing once. Sequenced here: unsorted PBMCs, sampled 1.2 years after starting antiretroviral therapy. All receptors come from a woman in her thirties or forties with HIV. CDR3s include the opening cysteine and the closing phenylalanine or tryptophan. D genes are given only for firm matches. The listing skips clone size in some rows; elsewhere it reads once, few, many or a size class.

TRBD2,TRBV11-2,TRBJ2-6,NA,CASSSGEGGANVLTF,TGTGCCAGCAGCTCCGGGGAGGGTGGGGCCAACGTCCTGACTTTC
NA,TRBV6-6,TRBJ2-1,NA,CASKSSGNEQFF,TGTGCCAGCAAGAGTAGCGGCAATGAGCAGTTCTTC
NA,TRBV5-4,TRBJ2-2,NA,CASSLALGLGGNTGELFF,TGTGCCAGCAGCTTGGCATTGGGATTAGGGGGGAACACCGGGGAGCTGTTTTTT
NA,TRBV10-3,TRBJ2-3,NA,CATLGTSTDTQYF,TGTGCCACCCTCGGGACCAGCACAGATACGCAGTATTTT
NA,TRBV5-4,TRBJ2-2,NA,CASSQSLATGELFF,TGTGCCAGCAGCCAAAGTCTCGCCACCGGGGAGCTGTTTTTT
TRBD2,TRBV5-8,TRBJ2-1,NA,CASSLVGLATSYNEQFF,TGTGCCAGCAGCTTGGTGGGACTAGCGACCTCCTACAATGAGCAGTTCTTC
NA,TRBV2,TRBJ2-5,NA,CASSVVNQETQYF,TGTGCCAGCAGTGTTGTCAACCAAGAGACCCAGTACTTC
TRBD2,TRBV7-7,TRBJ2-5,NA,CASGRREGPRETQYF,TGTGCCAGCGGAAGGCGGGAGGGCCCTCGAGAGACCCAGTACTTC
TRBD1,TRBV29-1,TRBJ1-2,NA,CSVDSLQGARGYTF,TGCAGCGTCGACAGCTTACAGGGGGCGCGAGGCTACACCTTC
NA,TRBV7-9,TRBJ1-1,NA,CASSLGAGVNTEAFF,TGTGCCAGCAGCTTAGGGGCGGGGGTGAACACTGAAGCTTTCTTT
TRBD1,TRBV10-3,TRBJ2-3,NA,CAIRDRVADTQYF,TGTGCCATCAGGGACAGGGTAGCAGATACGCAGTATTTT
NA,TRBV18,TRBJ2-1,once,CASSPPGALAYNEQFF,TGTGCCAGCTCACCACCTGGGGCACTCGCCTACAATGAGCAGTTCTTC
NA,TRBV6-5,TRBJ1-1,NA,CASSYTGATEAFF,TGTGCCAGCAGTTATACGGGGGCCACTGAAGCTTTCTTT
NA,TRBV9,TRBJ2-7,NA,CASSVDVAPYEQYF,TGTGCCAGCAGCGTAGATGTGGCACCCTACGAGCAGTACTTC
NA,TRBV9,TRBJ1-4,NA,CASSGGDGTNEKLFF,TGTGCCAGCAGTGGAGGGGACGGAACTAATGAAAAACTGTTTTTT
NA,TRBV29-1,TRBJ1-1,NA,CSVEMAGLNTEAFF,TGCAGCGTTGAAATGGCAGGACTAAACACTGAAGCTTTCTTT
NA,TRBV11-2,TRBJ2-7,NA,CASSLGPVRAYEQYF,TGTGCCAGCAGCTTAGGGCCCGTTCGGGCCTACGAGCAGTACTTC
NA,TRBV6-1,TRBJ1-1,NA,CASSDTFGAEAFF,TGTGCCAGCAGTGACACCTTTGGGGCTGAAGCTTTCTTT
NA,TRBV7-3,TRBJ2-3,NA,CASSISGLTDTQYF,TGTGCCAGCAGCATATCCGGGCTAACAGATACGCAGTATTTT
NA,TRBV7-9,TRBJ2-7,NA,CASSRYRAEQYF,TGTGCCAGCAGCCGCTACAGGGCCGAGCAGTACTTC
NA,TRBV7-9,TRBJ2-1,once,CASSLVLGGDNEQFF,TGTGCCAGCAGCTTAGTACTGGGCGGGGACAATGAGCAGTTCTTC
TRBD2,TRBV28,TRBJ2-2,NA,CASSLYSGRGVTGELFF,TGTGCCAGCAGTTTATATAGCGGGAGAGGTGTCACCGGGGAGCTGTTTTTT
NA,TRBV5-4,TRBJ2-5,NA,CASSWGPGSQETQYF,TGTGCCAGCAGCTGGGGGCCGGGTAGCCAAGAGACCCAGTACTTC
NA,TRBV6-1,TRBJ1-2,NA,CASSSYGYTF,TGTGCCAGCAGCTCATATGGCTACACCTTC
NA,TRBV4-1,TRBJ2-5,NA,CASSQFFIREQETQYF,TGCGCCAGCAGCCAATTCTTTATACGGGAGCAAGAGACCCAGTACTTC
NA,TRBV27,TRBJ2-2,NA,CASRINSFTGELFF,TGTGCCAGCAGGATCAATTCATTCACCGGGGAGCTGTTTTTT
TRBD1,TRBV9,TRBJ1-5,NA,CASSVGTGEYQPQHF,TGTGCCAGCAGCGTAGGGACAGGGGAATACCAGCCCCAGCATTTT
NA,TRBV25-1,TRBJ2-2,NA,CASSVESRATGELFF,TGTGCCAGCAGTGTTGAAAGCAGGGCGACCGGGGAGCTGTTTTTT
NA,TRBV28,TRBJ2-1,NA,CASTPGLPQPEQFF,TGTGCCAGCACCCCGGGACTCCCCCAACCCGAACAGTTCTTC
NA,TRBV23-1,TRBJ2-7,NA,CATPKDGYEQYF,TGCGCCACCCCAAAGGACGGCTACGAGCAGTACTTC
NA,TRBV19,TRBJ2-1,once,CASSIGSRGYNEQFF,TGTGCCAGTAGTATAGGGAGTCGGGGCTACAATGAGCAGTTCTTC
NA,TRBV7-9,TRBJ2-3,NA,CASSYRLGTDTQYF,TGTGCCAGCAGCTACAGACTAGGCACAGATACGCAGTATTTT
NA,TRBV6-6,TRBJ2-7,NA,CASSYIDGSSYEQYF,TGTGCCAGCAGTTATATCGACGGCAGCTCCTACGAGCAGTACTTC
TRBD1,TRBV6-5,TRBJ1-2,NA,CASSDGTAINYGYTF,TGTGCCAGCAGCGACGGGACAGCTATTAACTATGGCTACACCTTC
NA,TRBV2,TRBJ2-7,NA,CASRDNSYEQYF,TGTGCCAGCCGGGACAACTCCTACGAGCAGTACTTC
NA,TRBV5-1,TRBJ1-1,NA,CASSLAFYTDTEAFF,TGCGCCAGCAGCTTGGCTTTCTATACGGACACTGAAGCTTTCTTT
TRBD1,TRBV29-1,TRBJ2-4,NA,CSVESGQGRTLAKNIQYF,TGCAGCGTTGAATCGGGACAGGGGCGAACCCTAGCCAAAAACATTCAGTACTTC
TRBD1,TRBV7-9,TRBJ1-4,NA,CASRKQGATNEKLFF,TGTGCCAGCAGAAAACAGGGGGCAACTAATGAAAAACTGTTTTTT
TRBD2,TRBV5-4,TRBJ2-5,NA,CASSLGTSGEETQYF,TGTGCCAGCAGCCTGGGAACTAGCGGGGAAGAGACCCAGTACTTC
TRBD2,TRBV6-5,TRBJ2-2,NA,CASSSTGGRHTGELFF,TGTGCCAGCAGTTCCACGGGGGGGAGGCACACCGGGGAGCTGTTTTTT
NA,TRBV27,TRBJ2-7,NA,CASSLGTSYEQYF,TGTGCCAGCAGCTTGGGGACCTCCTACGAGCAGTACTTC
TRBD1,TRBV19,TRBJ2-5,NA,CASSGVTGGAGETQYF,TGTGCCAGTAGTGGAGTCACAGGGGGCGCGGGTGAGACCCAGTACTTC
TRBD1,TRBV6-5,TRBJ1-2,NA,CASRGQGGGYTF,TGTGCCAGCAGGGGACAGGGAGGCGGCTACACCTTC
NA,TRBV27,TRBJ1-2,NA,CASSLDRFGGYTF,TGTGCCAGCAGTTTAGACAGGTTTGGGGGCTACACCTTC
TRBD1,TRBV5-1,TRBJ1-4,NA,CASSFQGANEKLFF,TGCGCCAGCAGCTTTCAGGGGGCTAATGAAAAACTGTTTTTT
TRBD2,TRBV7-3,TRBJ2-3,once,CASSRLAGGDTQYF,TGTGCCAGCAGCCGACTAGCGGGAGGGGATACGCAGTATTTT
TRBD1,TRBV18,TRBJ2-2,NA,CASSPRQGPNTGELFF,TGTGCCAGCTCACCACGACAGGGACCGAACACCGGGGAGCTGTTTTTT
NA,TRBV6-5,TRBJ1-1,NA,CASCKQGMNTEAFF,TGTGCCAGCTGTAAACAGGGCATGAACACTGAAGCTTTCTTT
NA,TRBV7-9,TRBJ2-7,NA,CASSPGAGAREQYF,TGTGCCAGCAGCCCGGGCGCAGGGGCTCGCGAGCAGTACTTC
NA,TRBV7-2,TRBJ1-2,NA,CASSLDPSYQGYTF,TGTGCCAGCAGCTTAGACCCTTCTTACCAGGGCTACACCTTC
NA,TRBV5-1,TRBJ1-2,NA,CASSFFPLGGYTF,TGCGCCAGCAGCTTCTTCCCCCTCGGCGGCTACACCTTC
NA,TRBV25-1,TRBJ1-5,NA,CASSETLSNQPQHF,TGTGCCAGCAGTGAAACACTTAGCAATCAGCCCCAGCATTTT
NA,TRBV4-1,TRBJ1-4,NA,CASSPPGAANEKLFF,TGCGCCAGCAGCCCACCAGGGGCCGCTAATGAAAAACTGTTTTTT
NA,TRBV5-6,TRBJ2-7,NA,CASSLGITYEQYF,TGTGCCAGCAGCTTGGGTATCACCTACGAGCAGTACTTC
NA,TRBV18,TRBJ1-1,NA,CASSPTSVDTEAFF,TGTGCCAGCTCACCGACGTCTGTGGACACTGAAGCTTTCTTT